This T cell receptor beta chain was sequenced during a study of T cell responses to AZD1222 COVID-19 vaccine. At the level of the study: Both about-4-week and about-12-week second-dose recipients were combined. Points from the study as a whole: Regions 160-218 and 743-854 dominated among vaccine-associated CD4 TCRs spanning spike. Unmutated variant regions reportedly attract nearly half of all spike-specific TCRs. Spike-specific TCR breadth and depth were elevated following two AZD1222 doses.

Repertoires were generated with immunoSEQ multiplex PCR, while TCRdb's copy carries only in-frame clones and drops some. Among 120,000 or so clones, around 92% were seen once, and the ten largest hold about 1.1%. Germline loops: CDR1 SQVTM, CDR2 ANQGSEA. The CDR3 runs 17 residues. V lost 4 bases, J lost 0 bases, and 12 bases stayed unmatched. With regard to this clone: The antigen remains unidentified.

This specimen was peripheral blood, taken on day 0 of AZD1222 vaccination. This TCR came from an adult in good health. The V call is TRBV29-1, the J call TRBJ2-3; 8 bases are a match to TRBD2. The CDR3 loop reads CSVGGAVAGTSTDTQYF. In DNA form, the CDR3 reads TGCAGCGTTGGAGGGGCCGTAGCGGGAACTAGCACAGATACGCAGTATTTT.